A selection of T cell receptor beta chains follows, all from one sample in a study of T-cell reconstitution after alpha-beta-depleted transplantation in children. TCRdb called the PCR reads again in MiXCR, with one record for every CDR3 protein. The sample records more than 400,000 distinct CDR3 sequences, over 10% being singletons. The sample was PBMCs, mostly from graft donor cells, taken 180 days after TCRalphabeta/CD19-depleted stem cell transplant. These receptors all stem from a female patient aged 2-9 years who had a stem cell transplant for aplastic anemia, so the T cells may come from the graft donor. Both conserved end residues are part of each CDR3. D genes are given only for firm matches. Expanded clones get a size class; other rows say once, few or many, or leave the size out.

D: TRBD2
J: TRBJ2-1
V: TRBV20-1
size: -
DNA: TGCAGTGCTAGGGGGACTAGCTACTACAATGAGCAGTTCTTC
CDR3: CSARGTSYYNEQFF

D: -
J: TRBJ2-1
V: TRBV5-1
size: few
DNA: TGCGCCAGCAGCTTGGGGTTCCTAGATTGGAGCAATGAGCAGTTCTTC
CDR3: CASSLGFLDWSNEQFF

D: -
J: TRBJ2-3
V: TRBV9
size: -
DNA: TGTGCCAGCAGCCCAGAGGACTTTATAACAGATACGCAGTATTTT
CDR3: CASSPEDFITDTQYF

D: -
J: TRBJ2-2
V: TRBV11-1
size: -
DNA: TGTGCCAGCAGCGGCGGACTTACCTCCTCCACCGGGGAGCTGTTTTTT
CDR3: CASSGGLTSSTGELFF

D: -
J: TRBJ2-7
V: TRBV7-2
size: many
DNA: TGTGCCAGCAGCTTAGCCCTAGAGTCCTACGAGCAGTACTTC
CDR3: CASSLALESYEQYF

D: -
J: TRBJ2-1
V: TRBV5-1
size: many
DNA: TGCGCCAGCACTCTAAGGTATTTAGGTAACGATGAGCAGTTCTTC
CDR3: CASTLRYLGNDEQFF

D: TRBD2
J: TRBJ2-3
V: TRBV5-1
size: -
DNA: TGCGCCAGCAGCCTCCCCAAGCGGGAGTTGAAGGATACGCAGTATTTT
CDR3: CASSLPKRELKDTQYF

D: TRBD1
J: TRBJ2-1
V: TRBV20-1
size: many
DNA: TGCAGTGCTAGAGGAGGGGGCCACCATGAGCAGTTCTTC
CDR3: CSARGGGHHEQFF

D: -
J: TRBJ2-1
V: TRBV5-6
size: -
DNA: TGTGCCAGCATACCCAGCATTAGCTCCTACAATGAGCAGTTCTTC
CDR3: CASIPSISSYNEQFF

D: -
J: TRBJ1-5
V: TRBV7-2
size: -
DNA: TGTGCCAGCAGCTTAGCGGTCTGGGGTAATCAGCCCCAGCATTTT
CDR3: CASSLAVWGNQPQHF

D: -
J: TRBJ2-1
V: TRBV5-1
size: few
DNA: TGCGCCAGCAGCCGGGAGGGGGCGGGAGATGGTGAGCAGTTCTTC
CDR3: CASSREGAGDGEQFF

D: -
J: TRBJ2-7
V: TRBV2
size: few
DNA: TGTGCCAGCGCTACCGGACAGAGATGGGACGAGCAGTACTTC
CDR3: CASATGQRWDEQYF

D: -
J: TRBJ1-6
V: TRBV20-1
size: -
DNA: TGCAGTGCTAGGAGGCGAGGGGACAATTCACCCCTCCACTTT
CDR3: CSARRRGDNSPLHF

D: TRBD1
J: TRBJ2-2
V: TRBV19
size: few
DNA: TGTGCCAGTAGTACCGGGACAGGGGGGATTGGGGAGCTGTTTTTT
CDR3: CASSTGTGGIGELFF

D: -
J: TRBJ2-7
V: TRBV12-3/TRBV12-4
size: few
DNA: TGTGCCAGCAGTTTGGTGGCAAAGTACGAGCAGTACTTC
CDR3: CASSLVAKYEQYF

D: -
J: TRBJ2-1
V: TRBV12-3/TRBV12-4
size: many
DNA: TGTGCCAGCAGTTTTACCGGGAGTCTCTACAATGAGCAGTTCTTC
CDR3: CASSFTGSLYNEQFF

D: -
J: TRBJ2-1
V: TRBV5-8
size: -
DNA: TGTGCCAGCAGCCAATTGAGCTCCTACAATGAGCAGTTCTTC
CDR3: CASSQLSSYNEQFF

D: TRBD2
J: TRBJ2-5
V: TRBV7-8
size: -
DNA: TGTGCCAGCAGCTTAGTTTTGGCTAGCGGGAGGATACACCAAGAGACCCAGTACTTC
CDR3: CASSLVLASGRIHQETQYF

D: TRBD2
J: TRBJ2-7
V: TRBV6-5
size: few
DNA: TGTGCCAGCAGTTACTCGATAGCGGGAGCCTACGAGCAGTACTTC
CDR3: CASSYSIAGAYEQYF

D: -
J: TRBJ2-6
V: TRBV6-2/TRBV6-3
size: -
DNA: TGTGCCAGCAGTTATCAGGGGTCCTCTGGGGCCAACGTCCTGACTTTC
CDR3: CASSYQGSSGANVLTF

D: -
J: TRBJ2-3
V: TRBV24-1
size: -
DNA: TGTGCCACCAGTGATCCCGGGATCTTCTCTAGCACAGATACGCAGTATTTT
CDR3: CATSDPGIFSSTDTQYF

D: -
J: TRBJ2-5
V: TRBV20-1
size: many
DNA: TGCAGTGCTAGAGATCCGCGGCGTAACATGTTCCAAGAGACCCAGTACTTC
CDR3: CSARDPRRNMFQETQYF

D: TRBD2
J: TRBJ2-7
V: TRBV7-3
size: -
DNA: TGTGCCAGCAGCGAAGGGGGGACTAGCGGGGGGTACACTCGGGGCGAGCAGTACTTC
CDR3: CASSEGGTSGGYTRGEQYF

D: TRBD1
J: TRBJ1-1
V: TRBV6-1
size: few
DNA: TGTGCCAGCAGGGAAAGGCGGACAGGGGGCACTGAAGCTTTCTTT
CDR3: CASRERRTGGTEAFF

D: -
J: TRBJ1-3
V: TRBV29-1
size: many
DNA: TGCAGCGTTGGGGCAGGGGCTGGAAACACCATATATTTT
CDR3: CSVGAGAGNTIYF

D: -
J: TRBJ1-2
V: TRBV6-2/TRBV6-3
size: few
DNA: TGTGCCAGCAGTTACCCGTCTCCCGGGACTCGGACTCGCGGCTACACCTTC
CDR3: CASSYPSPGTRTRGYTF

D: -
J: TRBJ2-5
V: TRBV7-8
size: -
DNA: TGTGCCAGCAGCTTCACCACCGAGGGAGAGACCCAGTACTTC
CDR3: CASSFTTEGETQYF

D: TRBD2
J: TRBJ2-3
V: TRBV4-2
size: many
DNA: TGTGCCAGCAGCCAAGATTCGGAGACTAGCGAGCTCCACACAGATACGCAGTATTTT
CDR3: CASSQDSETSELHTDTQYF